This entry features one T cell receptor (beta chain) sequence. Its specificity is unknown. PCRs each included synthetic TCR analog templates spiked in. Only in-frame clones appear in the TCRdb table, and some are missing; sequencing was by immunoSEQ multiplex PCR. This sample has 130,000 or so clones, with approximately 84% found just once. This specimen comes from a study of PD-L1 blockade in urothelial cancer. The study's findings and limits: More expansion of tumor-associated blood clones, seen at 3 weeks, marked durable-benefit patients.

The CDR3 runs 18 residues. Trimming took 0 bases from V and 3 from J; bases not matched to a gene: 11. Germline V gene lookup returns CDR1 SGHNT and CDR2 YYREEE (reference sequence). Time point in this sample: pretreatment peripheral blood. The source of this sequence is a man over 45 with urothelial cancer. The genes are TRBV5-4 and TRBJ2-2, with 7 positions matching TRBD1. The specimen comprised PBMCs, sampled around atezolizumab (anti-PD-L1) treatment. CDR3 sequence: CASSLAGSRGLDTGELFF. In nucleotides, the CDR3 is TGTGCCAGCAGCTTGGCCGGTTCAAGGGGGCTCGACACCGGGGAGCTGTTTTTT.